The rows below give T cell receptor beta chains drawn from one sample of a study of T cells in Graves' hyperthyroidism and ophthalmopathy. MiXCR was run by TCRdb on the multiplex PCR reads, yielding one entry per CDR3 protein. The data hold around 500,000 distinct CDR3 sequences, with 14% observed a single time. Sequencing was done on a sample of blood. These receptors all come from a young woman with Graves' hyperthyroidism. The CDR3 runs from the conserved cysteine through the conserved F or W.

>TRBJ1-1|TRBV12-3/TRBV12-4
CASSFTTGLAFF
>TRBJ2-7|TRBV7-2
CASSLLQSSGEQYF
>TRBJ1-2|TRBV10-3
CAISESGMDGYTF
>TRBJ2-6|TRBV2
CASSWDNSGANVLTF
>TRBJ1-2|TRBV30
CAWSWDRLFNYGYTF
>TRBJ2-7|TRBV28
CASSFSNRVWEQYF
>TRBJ2-2|TRBV4-1
CASSQDNDGGELFF
>TRBJ2-1|TRBV7-9
CASSPRGQPEQFF
>TRBJ1-5|TRBV6-1
CASSDHRDRDYSNQPQHF
>TRBJ1-5|TRBV5-1
CASSLGLAGNQPQHF
>TRBJ2-2|TRBV24-1
CATSPTDGPTNTGELFF
>TRBJ1-5|TRBV3-1
CASSQERGNQPQHF
>TRBJ2-7|TRBV29-1
CSVDLSGGYEQYF
>TRBJ2-6|TRBV6-1
CASALGGSGANVLTF
>TRBJ1-1|TRBV27
CASSLHPSRAVMNTEAFF
>TRBJ2-5|TRBV25-1
CASSGGDIETQYF
>TRBJ1-5|TRBV7-2
CASSFREGNQPQHF
>TRBJ2-3|TRBV12-3/TRBV12-4
CASSLKQSTDTQYF
>TRBJ1-1|TRBV18
CGISTTGRPAEAFF
>TRBJ2-1|TRBV6-1
CASSEEGLLGYNEQFF
>TRBJ1-5|TRBV19
CASSPRNQPQHF
>TRBJ1-1|TRBV7-3
CASSKTRGKNTEAFF
>TRBJ1-5|TRBV27
CASSFLEYRNQPQHF
>TRBJ2-1|TRBV6-1
CASSGGLAGRGEQFF
>TRBJ2-1|TRBV6-2/TRBV6-3
CASSISRRKRGNEQFF
>TRBJ1-1|TRBV30
CAWSVLGTVNTEAFF
>TRBJ2-1|TRBV3-1
CASSYTQNEQFF
>TRBJ2-5|TRBV18
CASTQQGFKETQYF
>TRBJ1-2|TRBV5-6
CASSLVGAEGLGYTF
>TRBJ1-3|TRBV2
CASSEADRGGAGSGNTIYF
>TRBJ1-2|TRBV11-2
CASSLARGVRGYTF
>TRBJ1-1|TRBV7-9
CASSLAKRTGTLWDTEAFF
>TRBJ1-3|TRBV11-2
CASSLTRSGNSIDF
>TRBJ1-2|TRBV18
CASSPGLNTPDGYTF
>TRBJ2-3|TRBV12-3/TRBV12-4
CASSLRSTDTQYF
>TRBJ2-7|TRBV27
CASSWTGGPLEQYF
>TRBJ1-2|TRBV6-1
CASRGDPSQANYGYTF
>TRBJ2-1|TRBV29-1
CSVNLVGEQFF
>TRBJ1-1|TRBV14
CASSHRQRTEAFF
>TRBJ1-5|TRBV10-3
CAISESGGSNQPQHF
>TRBJ1-4|TRBV15
CATSSQGGAEKLFF
>TRBJ1-1|TRBV6-2/TRBV6-3
CASSYHHGTAMIFPEAFF
>TRBJ2-3|TRBV10-3
CAISESSGRSSDTQYF
>TRBJ2-6|TRBV3-1
CASSQGSNGANVLTF
>TRBJ2-7|TRBV4-1
CASSRGGGLEGYEQYF
>TRBJ2-3|TRBV11-2
CASSLADTQYF
>TRBJ2-1|TRBV29-1
CSVERGLYNEQFF
>TRBJ2-2|TRBV6-1
CASSESSREGFPGELFF
>TRBJ1-2|TRBV9
CASSTRPQQGYSGYTF
>TRBJ1-2|TRBV7-6
CASSLQGRGKGGYTF
>TRBJ1-2|TRBV12-3/TRBV12-4
CASSFIGSYGYTF
>TRBJ1-6|TRBV18
CASSPETVYSPLHF
>TRBJ1-1|TRBV19
CASSIQQGVRAEAFF
>TRBJ1-1|TRBV7-8
CASSSRQVDGTEAFF
>TRBJ2-1|TRBV7-6
CASSLSEAGWQFF